Listed here are 17 T cell receptor beta chains from one sample, sequenced in a study of blood T cell repertoires in COVID-19. Here immunoSEQ multiplex PCR was the method, and the copy in TCRdb shows in-frame clones only, minus some. The repertoire holds approximately 210,000 clones, with 88% as singletons. Sequencing input: peripheral blood. Receptors were obtained from a man aged 18 to 30 with active or convalescent COVID-19.

The genes are TRBV18 and TRBJ1-1; 7 bases fit TRBD1. J gave up 0 bases and V 10 bases, and 5 bases lay outside the gene matches. This CDR3 has 13 amino acids. Germline CDR1 is KGHSH and CDR2 is LQKENI. Here the CDR3 DNA reads TGTGCCACTTCAGGACAGGTGAACACTGAAGCTTTCTTT. This encodes CATSGQVNTEAFF.

V gene TRBV5-1 combines with J gene TRBJ2-5; a possible D gene is TRBD1 (6 bases). This CDR3 is built from 14 residues. The V and J ends lost 1 base and 4 bases respectively, with 11 bases between them. CDR1 and CDR2 from the germline V gene are SGHRS and YFSETQ. The CDR3 loop reads CASSLTGTRETQYF. The CDR3 DNA is TGCGCCAGCAGCTTGACCGGGACAAGAGAGACCCAGTACTTC.

This clone appeared a few times. J is TRBJ1-1 and V is TRBV28, with 9 bases matching TRBD1. Germline assignment: CDR1 MDHEN and CDR2 SYDVKM. The CDR3 spans 14 residues. J was trimmed by 5 bases and V by 7 bases; bases with no gene match: 8. The CDR3 loop reads CASIIQGARTEAFF. The CDR3 DNA reads as TGTGCCAGCATTATACAGGGGGCGCGGACTGAAGCTTTCTTT.

V usage is TRBV28 and J usage is TRBJ1-2; D gene unclear. Trimming took 7 bases from V and 2 from J, leaving 14 bases between them. Germline CDR1 and CDR2: MDHEN and SYDVKM. The CDR3 covers 14 residues. The DNA of the CDR3 is TGTGCCAGCACCTTGGGCAGCTCGAACTATGGCTACACCTTC. It is translated as CASTLGSSNYGYTF.

This clone was found once. The chain uses TRBV7-2 and TRBJ2-7; tentatively, D is TRBD2 (6 bases). V was cut by 5 bases and J by 4 bases, with 12 bases left in between. CDR1 is SGHTA and CDR2 is FQGNSA in the germline V gene. The CDR3 contains 13 residues. The CDR3 coding sequence is TGTGCCAGCAGCCGACTAGTATCTTACGAGCAGTACTTC. This gives the protein CASSRLVSYEQYF.

This chain links TRBV19 with TRBJ1-1; tentative D call: TRBD1 (5 bases). Germline V CDR1 and CDR2: LNHDA, SQIVND (reference sequence). The CDR3 runs to 13 residues. Trimming took off 7 bases at V and 3 bases at J, with 12 bases between the two ends. CDR3 region: CASIDGGDTEAFF. For the CDR3, the DNA is TGTGCCAGTATCGATGGAGGGGACACTGAAGCTTTCTTT.

This chain uses TRBV11-2 with TRBJ2-1; 8 bases match TRBD2. The CDR3 is made up of 16 amino acids. The V gene end was trimmed by 1 base and the J gene end by 4 bases; junction bases not matched to a gene: 6. From germline, CDR1 is SGHAT and CDR2 FQNNGV. The CDR3: CASSLAFRGRYNEQFF. CDR3 nucleotides: TGTGCCAGCAGCTTAGCATTCCGCGGGAGGTACAATGAGCAGTTCTTC.

About this clone itself: Sequence at one end of the junction differs from germline and may be a read error. J is TRBJ2-1 and V is TRBV28; TRBD1 matches 8 bases. Germline V gene lookup returns CDR1 MDHEN and CDR2 SYDVKM. The length of the CDR3 is 13 residues. The CDR3, as DNA: TGTGCCAGCAGTTCCCCCGGGACAGGTGTAAGGGTCTTC. Its translation is CASSSPGTGVRVF. The full variable domain, in which reference TRBV28 and TRBJ2-1 provide the parts outside the CDR3, is DVKVTQSSRYLVKRTGEKVFLECVQDMDHENMFWYRQDPGLGLRLIYFSYDVKMKEKGDIPEGYSVSREKKERFSLILESASTNQTSMYLCASSSPGTGVRVFGPGTRLTVL.

The chain employs TRBV28 and TRBJ1-2, with D hard to call. CDR1 is MDHEN, CDR2 SYDVKM, per germline. The CDR3 extends over 14 amino acids. V was trimmed by 3 bases and J by 4 bases, leaving 12 bases between them. The CDR3 DNA follows: TGTGCCAGCAGTTTGACACAGTCTCCCTATGGCTACACCTTC. It codes for CASSLTQSPYGYTF.

V and J are TRBV25-1 and TRBJ1-1; a weak D match, TRBD1 (6 bases). CDR1 is MGHDK and CDR2 is SYGVNS in the germline V gene. The CDR3 has 15 residues. Trimming took off 9 bases at V and 1 base at J, with 18 bases between the two ends. CDR3 loop: CASTTWAGANTEAFF. CDR3 DNA: TGTGCCAGTACCACCTGGGCAGGGGCGAACACTGAAGCTTTCTTT.

This clone was detected only once. The rearrangement links TRBV27 to TRBJ2-2, with 12 bases fitting TRBD1. Trimming took 5 bases from V and 9 from J; bases not matched to a gene: 10. The CDR3 length is 16 residues. The germline gives CDR1 MNHEY, CDR2 SMNVEV (reference sequence). The DNA of the CDR3 is TGTGCCAGCAGTATTACCGGGACAGGGGGCCTCCGGGAGCTGTTTTTT. Amino acids: CASSITGTGGLRELFF.

This sequence joins TRBV4-2 and TRBJ2-7, with D uncertain. This CDR3 region has 16 residues. CDR1 is LGHNA, CDR2 YNFKEQ, per germline. V lost 1 base and J lost 0, with 13 bases in between. The CDR3 reads CASSQVPLPSSYEQYF. Here the CDR3 DNA reads TGTGCCAGCAGCCAAGTCCCACTTCCTAGCTCCTACGAGCAGTACTTC.

This clone was seen only a few times. This chain connects TRBV25-1 to TRBJ2-1; TRBD2 aligns across 10 bases. This CDR3 is built from 16 residues. J lost 9 bases, V lost 3 bases, and 11 bases had no gene match. Germline loops: CDR1 MGHDK, CDR2 SYGVNS. Here the CDR3 reads CASSESSSGRLVEQFF. As DNA, the CDR3 is TGTGCCAGCAGTGAGTCATCTAGCGGGAGACTCGTTGAGCAGTTCTTC.

The chain uses TRBV11-3 and TRBJ2-5; D possibly corresponds to TRBD2 (6 bases). Germline V gene data show CDR1 as SGHNT and CDR2 as YENEEA. CDR3 length: 17 residues. Deletions cut 1 base from V and 5 bases from J, with 20 bases between. CDR3 sequence: CASSLGASDPLLETQYF. In nucleotides, the CDR3 is TGTGCCAGCAGCTTAGGGGCTAGCGATCCGCTCCTGGAGACCCAGTACTTC. The variable domain in full, with the rest retrieved from reference TRBV11-3 and TRBJ2-5, is EAGVVQSPRYKIIEKKQPVAFWCNPISGHNTLYWYLQNLGQGPELLIRYENEEAVDDSQLPKDRFSAERLKGVDSTLKIQPAELGDSAVYLCASSLGASDPLLETQYFGPGTRLLVL.

The chain couples TRBV11-3 to TRBJ2-5; D is ambiguous. Germline V gene lookup returns CDR1 SGHNT and CDR2 YENEEA. V lost 6 bases and J lost 2, with 13 bases in between. The CDR3 has 14 residues. The CDR3 nucleotides are TGTGCCAGCAGTCAAAGGCTAGTGCAAGAGACCCAGTACTTC. It codes for CASSQRLVQETQYF.

The rearrangement joins TRBV20-1 to TRBJ2-7; TRBD2 matches 9 bases. The CDR3 extends over 15 amino acids. Trimming took 3 bases from V and 3 from J; bases not matched to a gene: 9. Germline CDR1 is DFQATT and CDR2 is SNEGSKA (reference sequence). Written as DNA, the CDR3 is TGCAGTGCTAGTGGGGGGCGGGAGGGCCGCTACGAGCAGTACTTC. It is translated as CSASGGREGRYEQYF.

This chain links TRBV11-3 with TRBJ2-3, with 15 bases aligning to TRBD2. Germline CDR1 reads SGHNT; CDR2 reads YENEEA. After removal of 3 bases from V and 3 bases from J, the junction contained 4 bases not matched to a gene. This CDR3 is 17 amino acids long. The CDR3 nucleotides are TGTGCCAGCAGCTTGGGACTAGCGGGAGGCCATACAGATACGCAGTATTTT. Its protein is CASSLGLAGGHTDTQYF.